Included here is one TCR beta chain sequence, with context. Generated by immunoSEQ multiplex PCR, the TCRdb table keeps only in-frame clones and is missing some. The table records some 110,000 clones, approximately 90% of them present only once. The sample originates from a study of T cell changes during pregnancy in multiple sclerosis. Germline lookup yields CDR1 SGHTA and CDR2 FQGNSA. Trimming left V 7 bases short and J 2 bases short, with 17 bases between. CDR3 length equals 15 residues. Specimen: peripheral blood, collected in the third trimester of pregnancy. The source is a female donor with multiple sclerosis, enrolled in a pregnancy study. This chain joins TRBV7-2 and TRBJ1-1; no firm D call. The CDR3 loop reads CASTRMTRLNTEAFF. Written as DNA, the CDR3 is TGTGCCAGCACCCGAATGACAAGGCTAAACACTGAAGCTTTCTTT.